This T cell receptor beta chain came from a study of cytomegalovirus exposure and HLA in healthy donors. Study-level findings and limits: Reportedly, HLA-A and HLA-B alleles of most subjects were accurately predicted from TCR beta. It emerged from a later analysis that several of the most significant clusters appeared to be linked to common viral pathogens.

As concerns this clone: Antigen: not known.

Researchers ran the PCR with 60 Vbeta and 13 Jbeta primers. Only in-frame clones appear in the TCRdb table, and some are missing; sequencing was by immunoSEQ multiplex PCR. In the table there are 110,000 to 150,000 clones, 60% to 85% of which are singletons. J was trimmed by 8 bases and V by 11 bases; bases with no gene match: 9. The CDR3 is 13 amino acids. CDR1 is MDHEN, CDR2 SYDVKM, per germline. Material: PBMCs. The sequence was collected from a man younger than 30 in good health and CMV-seronegative. The chain carries TRBV28 and TRBJ1-4, with TRBD1 matching over 9 bases. The CDR3 region has the DNA TGTGCCGTGACCGGGACAGGGTACGAAAAACTGTTTTTT. Its protein is CAVTGTGYEKLFF.